This T cell receptor (beta chain) was profiled in a study of blood T cell dynamics during melanoma immunotherapy. Notes on the study in general: Unlike progressors, later disease-control patients had W3 repertoires gaining clonality or diversity.

Regarding time point: week 3, after first cycle of checkpoint inhibitor. Prior systemic cancer therapy, immunosuppressant use and other active malignancies excluded patients. As to this clone: Its antigen remains unidentified.

CDR3 length: 16 residues. V lost 4 bases to trimming and J lost 5 bases, with 21 bases between them. From germline, CDR1 is SNHLY and CDR2 FYNNEI. Each bulk PBMC sample had approximately 400 ng DNA loaded. The method was immunoSEQ multiplex PCR; TCRdb's version includes in-frame clones alone and lacks a portion of them. The table shows about 28,000 clones, with around four fifths occurring only once. The receptor's source is a human donor with melanoma. This specimen was blood, taken from a patient treated with checkpoint blockade. V is TRBV2 and J is TRBJ2-7, with D maybe TRBD1 (6 bases). The CDR3 DNA reads as TGTGCCAGCAGTGGTGGGTCGGGCAGGGGATCCCACGAGCAGTACTTC. Translating it yields CASSGGSGRGSHEQYF.